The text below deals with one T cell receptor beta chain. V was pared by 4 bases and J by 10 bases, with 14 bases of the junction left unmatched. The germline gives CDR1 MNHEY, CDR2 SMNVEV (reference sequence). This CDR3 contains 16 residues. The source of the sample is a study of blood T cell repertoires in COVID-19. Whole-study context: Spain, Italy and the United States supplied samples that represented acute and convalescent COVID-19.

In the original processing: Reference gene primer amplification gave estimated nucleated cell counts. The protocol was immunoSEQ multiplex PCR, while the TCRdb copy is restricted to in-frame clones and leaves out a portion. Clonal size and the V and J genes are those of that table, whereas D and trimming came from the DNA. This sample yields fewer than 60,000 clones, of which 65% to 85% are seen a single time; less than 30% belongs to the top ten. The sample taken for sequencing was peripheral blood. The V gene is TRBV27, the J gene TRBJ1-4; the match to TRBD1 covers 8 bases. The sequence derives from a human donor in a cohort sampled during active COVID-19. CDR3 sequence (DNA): TGTGCCAGCAGTTCCATCCTTCAGGGGGCTTGGGGAAAACTGTTTTTT. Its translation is CASSSILQGAWGKLFF.